One T cell receptor beta chain is described in this entry. Antigen specificity is unknown. This entry is derived from a study of cytomegalovirus exposure and HLA in healthy donors. Findings of the study overall: Prior analysis indicated that the majority of TCR beta V segments exhibited productivity approximately 87% or approximately 30% of the time. It was confirmed in vitro that a few of the CMV-associated chains were specific for CMV antigens.

The CDR3 has 16 amino acids. The V gene's germline CDR1 is SGHTA and CDR2 FQGTGA. V dropped 5 bases and J dropped 0 bases, with 14 bases sitting between them. PCR was performed using 60 Vbeta and 13 Jbeta primers. In the authors' methods: There were about 88 million unique TCR beta chains by a later count, and some 12 million of them were shared. Clones were read by immunoSEQ multiplex PCR, and TCRdb kept only the in-frame ones, dropping some. V and J calls and clone size are given by that table; D and trimming were obtained from the DNA. The sample has 150,000 or so clones; 75% to 85% are singletons.

The clonotype comes from a young man in good health and CMV-seropositive. Sequencing used PBMCs. The J gene is TRBJ2-1, the V gene TRBV7-3; D perhaps matches TRBD1 (6 bases). This chain's CDR3 is CASSPRGQASYNEQFF. The CDR3 nucleotides are TGTGCCAGCAGCCCCAGGGGTCAGGCCTCCTACAATGAGCAGTTCTTC.